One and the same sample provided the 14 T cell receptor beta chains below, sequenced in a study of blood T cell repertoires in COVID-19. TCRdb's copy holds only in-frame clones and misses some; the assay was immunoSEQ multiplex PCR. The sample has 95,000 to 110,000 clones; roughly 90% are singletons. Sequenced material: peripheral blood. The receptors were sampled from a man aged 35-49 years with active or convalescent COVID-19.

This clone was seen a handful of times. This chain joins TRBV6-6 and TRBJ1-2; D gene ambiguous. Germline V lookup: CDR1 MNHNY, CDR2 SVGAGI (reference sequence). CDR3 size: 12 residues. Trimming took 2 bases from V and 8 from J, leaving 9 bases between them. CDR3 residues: CASSYGPQGYTF. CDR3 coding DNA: TGTGCCAGCAGTTACGGCCCCCAAGGCTACACCTTC.

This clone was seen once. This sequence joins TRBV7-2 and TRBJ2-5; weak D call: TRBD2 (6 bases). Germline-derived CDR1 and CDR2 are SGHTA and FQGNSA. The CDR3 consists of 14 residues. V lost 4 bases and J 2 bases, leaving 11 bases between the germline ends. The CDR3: CASSYRSGQETQYF. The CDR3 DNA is TGTGCCAGCAGCTACCGTAGCGGTCAAGAGACCCAGTACTTC.

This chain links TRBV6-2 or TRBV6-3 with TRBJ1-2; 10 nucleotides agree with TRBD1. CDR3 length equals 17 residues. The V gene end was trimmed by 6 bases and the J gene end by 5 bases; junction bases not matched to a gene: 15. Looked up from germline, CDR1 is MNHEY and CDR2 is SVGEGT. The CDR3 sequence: CASSPTYDRGRRYGYTF. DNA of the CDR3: TGTGCCAGCAGCCCTACGTATGACAGGGGGCGAAGATATGGCTACACCTTC.

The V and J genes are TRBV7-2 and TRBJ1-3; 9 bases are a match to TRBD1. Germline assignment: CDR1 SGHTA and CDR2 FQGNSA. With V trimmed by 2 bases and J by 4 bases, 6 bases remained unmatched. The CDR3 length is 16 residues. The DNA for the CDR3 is TGTGCCAGCAGCTTAACCGGGACAGGGATCGGAAACACCATATATTTT. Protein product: CASSLTGTGIGNTIYF.

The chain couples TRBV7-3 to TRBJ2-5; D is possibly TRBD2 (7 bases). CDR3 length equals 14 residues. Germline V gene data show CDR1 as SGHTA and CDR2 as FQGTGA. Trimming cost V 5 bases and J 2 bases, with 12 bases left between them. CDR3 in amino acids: CASSRGGVQETQYF. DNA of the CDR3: TGTGCCAGCAGCCGAGGGGGGGTTCAAGAGACCCAGTACTTC.

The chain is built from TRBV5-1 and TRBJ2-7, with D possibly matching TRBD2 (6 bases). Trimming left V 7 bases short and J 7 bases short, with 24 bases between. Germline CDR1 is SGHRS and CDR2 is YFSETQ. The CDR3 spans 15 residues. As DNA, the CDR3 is TGCGCCAGCCGATCCCGGACTACAGCCCCAGGGGAGCAGTACTTC. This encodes CASRSRTTAPGEQYF.

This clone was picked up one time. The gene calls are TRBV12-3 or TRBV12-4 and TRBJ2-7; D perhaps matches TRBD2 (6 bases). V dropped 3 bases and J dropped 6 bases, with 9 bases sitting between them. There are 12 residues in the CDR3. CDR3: CASSFSGGEQYF. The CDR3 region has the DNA TGTGCCAGCAGTTTTAGCGGTGGCGAGCAGTACTTC.

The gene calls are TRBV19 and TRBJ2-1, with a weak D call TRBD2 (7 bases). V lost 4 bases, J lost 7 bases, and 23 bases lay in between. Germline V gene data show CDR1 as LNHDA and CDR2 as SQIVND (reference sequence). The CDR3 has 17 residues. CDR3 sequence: CASSTSRLASGQNEQFF. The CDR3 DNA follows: TGTGCCAGTAGTACCTCCCGACTAGCATCAGGACAGAATGAGCAGTTCTTC.

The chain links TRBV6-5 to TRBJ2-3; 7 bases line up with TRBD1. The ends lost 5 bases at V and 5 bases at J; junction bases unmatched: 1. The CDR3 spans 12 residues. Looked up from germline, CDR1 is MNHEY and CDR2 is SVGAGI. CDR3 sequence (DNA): TGTGCCAGCAGTCCAGGGGGAGATACGCAGTATTTT. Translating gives CASSPGGDTQYF.

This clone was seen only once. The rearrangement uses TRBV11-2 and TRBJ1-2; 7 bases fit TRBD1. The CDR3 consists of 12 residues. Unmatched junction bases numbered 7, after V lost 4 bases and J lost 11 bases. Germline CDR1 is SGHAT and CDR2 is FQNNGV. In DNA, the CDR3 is TGTGCCAGCAGCTCACCGGGACAGACTTACACCTTC. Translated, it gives CASSSPGQTYTF.

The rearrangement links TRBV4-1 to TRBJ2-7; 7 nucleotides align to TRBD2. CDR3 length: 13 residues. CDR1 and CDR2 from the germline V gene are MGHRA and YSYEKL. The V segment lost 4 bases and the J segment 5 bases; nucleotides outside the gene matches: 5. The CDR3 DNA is TGCGCCAGCAGCCTCCTGGGGGGGAACGAGCAGTACTTC. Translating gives CASSLLGGNEQYF.

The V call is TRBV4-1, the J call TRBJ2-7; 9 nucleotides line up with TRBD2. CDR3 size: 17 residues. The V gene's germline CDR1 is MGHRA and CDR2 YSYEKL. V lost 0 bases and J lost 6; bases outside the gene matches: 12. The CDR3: CASSQERRGRAPGEQYF. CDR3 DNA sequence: TGCGCCAGCAGCCAAGAGCGTCGCGGGAGGGCTCCGGGCGAGCAGTACTTC.

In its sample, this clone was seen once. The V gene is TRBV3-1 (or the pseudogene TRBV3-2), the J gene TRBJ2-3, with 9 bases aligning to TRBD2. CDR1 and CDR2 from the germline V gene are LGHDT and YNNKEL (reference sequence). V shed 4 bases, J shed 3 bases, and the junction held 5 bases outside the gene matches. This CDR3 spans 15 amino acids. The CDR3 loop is CASSLGLARTDTQYF. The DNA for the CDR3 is TGTGCCAGCAGCCTCGGACTAGCGAGGACAGATACGCAGTATTTT.

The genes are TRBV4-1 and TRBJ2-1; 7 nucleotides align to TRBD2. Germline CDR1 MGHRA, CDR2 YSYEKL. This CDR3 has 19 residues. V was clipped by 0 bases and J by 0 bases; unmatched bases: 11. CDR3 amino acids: CASSQDGGEGRVSYNEQFF. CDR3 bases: TGCGCCAGCAGCCAAGACGGAGGGGAGGGGCGTGTCTCCTACAATGAGCAGTTCTTC.